This T cell receptor beta chain was profiled in a study of HIV-infected patients and healthy controls. All unsorted peripheral T cells were captured because whole blood was used without fractionation. This CDR3 is 15 amino acids long. Trimming shortened V by 4 bases and J by 7 bases, and 20 bases separated the two germline ends. The germline V gene has CDR1 LGHNT and CDR2 FRNRAP. Alpha and beta constant-region primers primed reverse transcription of around 550 ng RNA. Alpha and beta chain libraries were made separately by chain-specific third strand synthesis with multiplexing indices. Ligation attached cDNA to a 5' RACE adapter that carried a random hexamer and SP2 site. TCRdb re-called the 5' RACE reads through MiXCR, storing one row per CDR3 protein. The table has roughly 20,000 distinct CDR3 sequences, 10% seen once.

The receptor comes from an adult in good health. This chain uses TRBV12-5 with TRBJ2-7; D might be TRBD2 (5 bases). The sample consisted of blood. For the CDR3, the DNA is TGTGCTAGTGGTTCACCACTAGGGCCCCCCGGAGAGCAGTACTTC. Translating gives CASGSPLGPPGEQYF.